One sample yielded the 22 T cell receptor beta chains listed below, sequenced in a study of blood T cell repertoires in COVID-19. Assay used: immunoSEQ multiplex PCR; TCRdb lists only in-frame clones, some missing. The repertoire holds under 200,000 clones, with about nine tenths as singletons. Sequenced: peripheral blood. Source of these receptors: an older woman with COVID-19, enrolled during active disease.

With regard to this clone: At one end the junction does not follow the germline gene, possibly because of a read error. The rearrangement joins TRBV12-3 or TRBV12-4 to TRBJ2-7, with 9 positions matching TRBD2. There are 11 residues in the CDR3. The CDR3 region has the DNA TGTGCCAGCAGTTTCGCTAGCGGGGTGAGCTTC. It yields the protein CASSFASGVSF.

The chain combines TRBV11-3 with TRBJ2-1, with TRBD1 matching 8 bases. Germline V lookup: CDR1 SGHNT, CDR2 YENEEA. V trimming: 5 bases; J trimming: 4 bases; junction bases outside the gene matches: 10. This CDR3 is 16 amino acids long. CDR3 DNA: TGTGCCAGCAGCACCCACTCCGGGACAGGATACAATGAGCAGTTCTTC. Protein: CASSTHSGTGYNEQFF.

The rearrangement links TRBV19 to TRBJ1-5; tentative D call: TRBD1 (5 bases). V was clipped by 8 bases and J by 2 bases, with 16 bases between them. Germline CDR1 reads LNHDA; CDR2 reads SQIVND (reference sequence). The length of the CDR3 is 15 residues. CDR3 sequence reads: CASRQGRDGNQPQHF. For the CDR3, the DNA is TGTGCCAGTCGGCAGGGAAGAGACGGCAATCAGCCCCAGCATTTT.

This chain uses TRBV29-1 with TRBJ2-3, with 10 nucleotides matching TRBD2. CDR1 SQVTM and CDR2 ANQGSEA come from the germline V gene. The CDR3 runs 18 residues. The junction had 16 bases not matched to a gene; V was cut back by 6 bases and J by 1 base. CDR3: CSVPGLATLGGGTDTQYF. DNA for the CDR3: TGCAGCGTGCCGGGACTAGCGACACTTGGAGGTGGCACAGATACGCAGTATTTT.

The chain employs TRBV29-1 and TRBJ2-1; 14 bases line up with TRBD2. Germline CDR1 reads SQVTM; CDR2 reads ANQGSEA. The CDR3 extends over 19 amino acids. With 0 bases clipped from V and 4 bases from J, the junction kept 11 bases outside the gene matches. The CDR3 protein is CSVEDLWTSGRMKYNEQFF. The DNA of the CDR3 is TGCAGCGTTGAAGATCTGTGGACTAGCGGGAGGATGAAATACAATGAGCAGTTCTTC.

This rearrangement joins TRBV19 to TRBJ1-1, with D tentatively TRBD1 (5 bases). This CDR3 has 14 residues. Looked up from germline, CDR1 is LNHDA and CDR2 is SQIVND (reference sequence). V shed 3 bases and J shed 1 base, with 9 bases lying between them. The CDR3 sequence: CASSIYGQNTEAFF. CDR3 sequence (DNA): TGTGCCAGTAGTATTTACGGACAGAACACTGAAGCTTTCTTT.

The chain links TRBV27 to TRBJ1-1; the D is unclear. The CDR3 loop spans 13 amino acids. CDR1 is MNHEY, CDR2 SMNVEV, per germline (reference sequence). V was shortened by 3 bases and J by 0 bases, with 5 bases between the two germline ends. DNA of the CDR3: TGTGCCAGCAGTTTTACAGTGAACACTGAAGCTTTCTTT. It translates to CASSFTVNTEAFF.

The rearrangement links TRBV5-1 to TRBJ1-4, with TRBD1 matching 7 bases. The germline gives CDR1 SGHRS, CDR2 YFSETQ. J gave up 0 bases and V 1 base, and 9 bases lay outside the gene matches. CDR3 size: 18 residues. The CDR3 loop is CASSLPGTAITTNEKLFF. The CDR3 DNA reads TGCGCCAGCAGCTTGCCTGGGACAGCAATTACAACTAATGAAAAACTGTTTTTT.

Here the CDR3 DNA reads TGTGCCAGCAGCCCTGGACTAGCGGGAGAGATAGCCAAAAACATTCAGTACTTC. Encoded protein: CASSPGLAGEIAKNIQYF. The chain recombines TRBV6-2 or TRBV6-3 with TRBJ2-4; TRBD2 aligns across 13 bases. J was trimmed by 0 bases and V by 6 bases; bases with no gene match: 8. There are 18 residues in the CDR3. Germline-derived CDR1 and CDR2 are MNHEY and SVGEGT.

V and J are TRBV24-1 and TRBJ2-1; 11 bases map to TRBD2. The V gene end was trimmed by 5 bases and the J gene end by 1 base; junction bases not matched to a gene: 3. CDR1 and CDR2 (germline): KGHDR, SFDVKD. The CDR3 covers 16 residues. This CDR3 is CATSGPSGRSYNEQFF. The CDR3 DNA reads TGTGCCACCAGTGGGCCTAGCGGGAGGTCCTACAATGAGCAGTTCTTC.

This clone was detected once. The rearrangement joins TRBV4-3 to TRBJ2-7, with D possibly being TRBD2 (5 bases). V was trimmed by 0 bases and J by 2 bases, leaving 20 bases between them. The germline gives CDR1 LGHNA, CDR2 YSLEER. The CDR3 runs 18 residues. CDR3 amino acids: CASSQDQEGVPRAYEQYF. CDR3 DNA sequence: TGCGCCAGCAGCCAAGATCAAGAGGGAGTCCCCAGAGCCTACGAGCAGTACTTC.

The CDR3 here is CASVIAPGTFF. The CDR3 bases are TGCGCCAGCGTCATCGCGCCCGGGACTTTCTTT. The V call is TRBV23-1, the J call TRBJ1-1; D not certain. TRBV23-1 belongs to the ORF category, with a function that is uncertain. This CDR3 has 11 amino acids. The V end was cut by 8 bases, the J end by 12 bases, with 16 bases between.

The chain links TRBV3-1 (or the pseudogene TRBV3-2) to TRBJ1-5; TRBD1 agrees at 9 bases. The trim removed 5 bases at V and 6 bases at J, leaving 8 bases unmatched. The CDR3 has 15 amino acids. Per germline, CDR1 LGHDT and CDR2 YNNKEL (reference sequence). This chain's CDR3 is CASSLQGAAGQPQHF. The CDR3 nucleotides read TGTGCCAGCAGCTTACAGGGGGCCGCGGGTCAGCCCCAGCATTTT.

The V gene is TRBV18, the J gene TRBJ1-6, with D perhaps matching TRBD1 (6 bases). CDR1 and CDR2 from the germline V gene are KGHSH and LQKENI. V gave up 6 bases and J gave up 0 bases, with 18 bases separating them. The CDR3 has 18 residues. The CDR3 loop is CASSPGERESSYNSPLHF. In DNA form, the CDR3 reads TGTGCCAGCTCCCCAGGGGAGAGAGAAAGCTCCTATAATTCACCCCTCCACTTT.

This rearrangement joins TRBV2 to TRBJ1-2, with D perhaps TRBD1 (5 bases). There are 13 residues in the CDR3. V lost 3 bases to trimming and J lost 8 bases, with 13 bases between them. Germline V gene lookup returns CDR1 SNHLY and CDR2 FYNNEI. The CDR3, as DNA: TGTGCCAGCAGTGAGTCAGGGCTTGGAGGCTACACCTTC. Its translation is CASSESGLGGYTF.

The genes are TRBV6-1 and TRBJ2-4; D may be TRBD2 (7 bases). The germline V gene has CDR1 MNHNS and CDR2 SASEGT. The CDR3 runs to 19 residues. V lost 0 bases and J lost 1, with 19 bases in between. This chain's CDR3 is CASSEALTGGGSAKNIQYF. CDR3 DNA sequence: TGTGCCAGCAGTGAAGCGCTTACGGGGGGCGGGAGTGCCAAAAACATTCAGTACTTC.

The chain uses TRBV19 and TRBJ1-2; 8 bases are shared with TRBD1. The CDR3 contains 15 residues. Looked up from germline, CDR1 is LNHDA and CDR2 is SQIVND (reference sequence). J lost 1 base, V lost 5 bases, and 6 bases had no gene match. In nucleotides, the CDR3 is TGTGCCAGTAGTCGTGTAGGACAGGGTAACTATGGCTACACCTTC. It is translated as CASSRVGQGNYGYTF.

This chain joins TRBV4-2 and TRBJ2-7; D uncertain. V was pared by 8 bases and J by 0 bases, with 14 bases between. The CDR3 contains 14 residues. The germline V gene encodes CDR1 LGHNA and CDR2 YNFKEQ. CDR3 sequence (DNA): TGTGCCAGCCGGCACGGGTCCAACTCCTACGAGCAGTACTTC. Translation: CASRHGSNSYEQYF.

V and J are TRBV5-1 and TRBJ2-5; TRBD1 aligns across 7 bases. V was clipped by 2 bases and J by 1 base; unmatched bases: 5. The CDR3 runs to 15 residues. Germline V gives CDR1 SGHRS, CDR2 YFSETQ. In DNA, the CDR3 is TGCGCCAGCAGCTTTCCGGGACAGATCCAAGAGACCCAGTACTTC. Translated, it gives CASSFPGQIQETQYF.

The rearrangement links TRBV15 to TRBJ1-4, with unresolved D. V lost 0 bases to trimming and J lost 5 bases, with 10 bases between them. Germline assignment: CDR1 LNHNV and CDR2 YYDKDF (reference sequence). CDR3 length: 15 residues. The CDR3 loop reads CATSRDQTVNEKLFF. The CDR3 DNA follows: TGTGCCACCAGCAGAGATCAAACGGTCAATGAAAAACTGTTTTTT.

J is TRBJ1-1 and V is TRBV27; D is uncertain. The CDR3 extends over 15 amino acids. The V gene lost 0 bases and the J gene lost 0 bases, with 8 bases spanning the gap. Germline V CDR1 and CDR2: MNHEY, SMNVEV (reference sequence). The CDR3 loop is CASSLSRRLNTEAFF. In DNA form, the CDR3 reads TGTGCCAGCAGTTTATCGCGCAGGCTGAACACTGAAGCTTTCTTT.

Here the CDR3 DNA reads TGTGCCAGCAGTTCTCGACTAGCGGACTTTACCTACAATGAGCAGTTCTTC. Translation: CASSSRLADFTYNEQFF. This chain joins TRBV27 and TRBJ2-1; 9 bases line up with TRBD2. Per germline, CDR1 MNHEY and CDR2 SMNVEV (reference sequence). V trimming: 4 bases; J trimming: 2 bases; junction bases outside the gene matches: 9. The CDR3 is made up of 17 amino acids.